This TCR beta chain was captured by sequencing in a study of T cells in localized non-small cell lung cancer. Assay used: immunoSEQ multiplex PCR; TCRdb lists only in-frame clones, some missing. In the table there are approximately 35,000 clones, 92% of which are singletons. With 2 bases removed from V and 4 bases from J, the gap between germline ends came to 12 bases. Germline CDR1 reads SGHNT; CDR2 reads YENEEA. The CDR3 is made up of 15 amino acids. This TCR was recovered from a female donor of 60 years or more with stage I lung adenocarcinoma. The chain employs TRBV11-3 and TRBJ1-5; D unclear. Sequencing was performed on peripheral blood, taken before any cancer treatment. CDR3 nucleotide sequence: TGTGCCAGCAGCTTAACAAGCTCGGGGAATCAGCCCCAGCATTTT. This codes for CASSLTSSGNQPQHF.